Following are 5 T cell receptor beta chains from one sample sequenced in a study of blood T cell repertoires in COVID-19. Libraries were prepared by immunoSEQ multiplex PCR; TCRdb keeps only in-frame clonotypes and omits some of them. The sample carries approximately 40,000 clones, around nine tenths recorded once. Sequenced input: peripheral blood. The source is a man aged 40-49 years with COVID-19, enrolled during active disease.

The chain's CDR3 is CASSLGPGQGSSYEQYF. For the CDR3, the DNA is TGTGCCAGCAGCTTAGGCCCCGGACAGGGAAGCTCCTACGAGCAGTACTTC. The chain joins TRBV11-2 to TRBJ2-7; 8 bases match TRBD1. Losses at the gene ends were 1 base for V and 0 bases for J; bases not matched to a gene: 8. Per the germline V gene, CDR1 is SGHAT and CDR2 is FQNNGV. The CDR3 spans 17 residues. Based on the CDR3 plus reference TRBV11-2 and TRBJ2-7, the full variable domain is EAGVAQSPRYKIIEKRQSVAFWCNPISGHATLYWYQQILGQGPKLLIQFQNNGVVDDSQLPKDRFSAERLKGVDSTLKIQPAKLEDSAVYLCASSLGPGQGSSYEQYFGPGTRLTVT.

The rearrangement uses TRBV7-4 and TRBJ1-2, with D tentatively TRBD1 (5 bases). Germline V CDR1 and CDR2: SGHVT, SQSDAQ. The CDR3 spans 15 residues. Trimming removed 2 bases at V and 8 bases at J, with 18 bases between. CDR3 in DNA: TGTGCCAGCAGCTTATCGGAGGGGTTATATGAAGGCTACACCTTC. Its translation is CASSLSEGLYEGYTF.

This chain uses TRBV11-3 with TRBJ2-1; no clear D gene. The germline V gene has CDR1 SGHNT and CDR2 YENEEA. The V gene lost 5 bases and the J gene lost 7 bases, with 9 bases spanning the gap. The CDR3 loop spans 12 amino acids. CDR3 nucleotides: TGTGCCAGCAGCCCCTCGCGAAATGAGCAGTTCTTC. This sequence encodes CASSPSRNEQFF.

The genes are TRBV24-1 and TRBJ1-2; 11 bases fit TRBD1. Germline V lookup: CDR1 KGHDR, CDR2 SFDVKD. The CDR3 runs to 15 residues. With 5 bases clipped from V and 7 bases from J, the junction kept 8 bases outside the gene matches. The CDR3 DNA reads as TGTGCCACCAGTGGATTCGGGACAGGGGGAGGTGGCTACACCTTC. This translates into CATSGFGTGGGGYTF.

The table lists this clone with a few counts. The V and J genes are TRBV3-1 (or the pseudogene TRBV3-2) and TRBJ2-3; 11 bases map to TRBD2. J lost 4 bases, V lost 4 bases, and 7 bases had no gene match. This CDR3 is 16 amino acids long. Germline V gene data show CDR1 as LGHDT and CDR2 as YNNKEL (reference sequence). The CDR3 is CASSPRLAGRADTQYF. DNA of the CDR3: TGTGCCAGCAGCCCTAGACTAGCGGGAAGGGCAGATACGCAGTATTTT.